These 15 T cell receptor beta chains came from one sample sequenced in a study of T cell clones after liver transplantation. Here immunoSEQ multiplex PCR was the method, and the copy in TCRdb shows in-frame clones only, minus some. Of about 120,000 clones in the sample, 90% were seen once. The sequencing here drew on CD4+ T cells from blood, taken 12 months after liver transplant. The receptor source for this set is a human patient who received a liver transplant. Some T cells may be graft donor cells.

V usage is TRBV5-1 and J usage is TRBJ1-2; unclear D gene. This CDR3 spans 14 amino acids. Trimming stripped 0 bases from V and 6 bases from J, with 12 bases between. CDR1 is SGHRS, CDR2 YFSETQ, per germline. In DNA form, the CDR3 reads TGCGCCAGCAGCTTGGGCGGGTCCGACAATGGCTACACCTTC. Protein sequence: CASSLGGSDNGYTF.

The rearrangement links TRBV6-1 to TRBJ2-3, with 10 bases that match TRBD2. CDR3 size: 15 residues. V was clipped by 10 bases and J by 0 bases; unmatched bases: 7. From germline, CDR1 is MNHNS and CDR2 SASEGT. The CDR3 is CATGSGRLSTDTQYF. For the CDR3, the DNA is TGTGCCACAGGTAGCGGGAGGCTAAGCACAGATACGCAGTATTTT.

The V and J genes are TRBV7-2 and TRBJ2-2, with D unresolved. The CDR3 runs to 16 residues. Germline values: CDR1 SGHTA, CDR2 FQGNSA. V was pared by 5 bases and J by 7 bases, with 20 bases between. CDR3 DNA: TGTGCCAGCAGCCCAGGACGGCGGAACCCTATCGGGGAGCTGTTTTTT. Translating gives CASSPGRRNPIGELFF.

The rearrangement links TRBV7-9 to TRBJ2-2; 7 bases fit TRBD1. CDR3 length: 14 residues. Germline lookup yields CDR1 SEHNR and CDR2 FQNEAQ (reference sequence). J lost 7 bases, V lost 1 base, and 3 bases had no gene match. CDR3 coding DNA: TGTGCCAGCAGCTTAGAGGGGGACAGCGGGGAGCTGTTTTTT. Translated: CASSLEGDSGELFF.

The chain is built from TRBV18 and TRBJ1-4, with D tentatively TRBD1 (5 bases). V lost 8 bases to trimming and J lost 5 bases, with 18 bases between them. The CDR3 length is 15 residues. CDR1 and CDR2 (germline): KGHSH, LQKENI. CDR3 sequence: CASAQAGRGNEKLFF. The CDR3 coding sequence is TGTGCCAGCGCTCAAGCAGGGAGGGGAAATGAAAAACTGTTTTTT.

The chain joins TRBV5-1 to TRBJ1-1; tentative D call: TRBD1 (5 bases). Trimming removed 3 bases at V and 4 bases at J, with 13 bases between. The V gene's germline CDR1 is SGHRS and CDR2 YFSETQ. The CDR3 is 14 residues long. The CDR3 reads CASSWQGEGTEAFF. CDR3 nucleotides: TGCGCCAGCAGCTGGCAGGGCGAAGGCACTGAAGCTTTCTTT.

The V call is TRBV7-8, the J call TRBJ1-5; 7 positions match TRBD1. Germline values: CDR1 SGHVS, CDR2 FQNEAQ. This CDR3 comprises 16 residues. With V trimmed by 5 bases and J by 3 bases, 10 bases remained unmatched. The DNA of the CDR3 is TGTGCCAGCAGCATCGTCCCGGGACAGACCAATCAGCCCCAGCATTTT. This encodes CASSIVPGQTNQPQHF.

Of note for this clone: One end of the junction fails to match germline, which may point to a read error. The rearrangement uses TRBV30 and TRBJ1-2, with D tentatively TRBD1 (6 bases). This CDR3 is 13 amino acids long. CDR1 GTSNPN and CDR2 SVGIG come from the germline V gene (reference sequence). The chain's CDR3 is CAWSGGGAPGRDF. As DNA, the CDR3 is TGTGCCTGGAGTGGTGGGGGGGCCCCCGGGAGAGACTTC. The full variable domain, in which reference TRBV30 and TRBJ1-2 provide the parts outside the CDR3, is SQTIHQWPATLVQPVGSPLSLECTVEGTSNPNLYWYRQAAGRGLQLLFYSVGIGQISSEVPQNLSASRPQDRQFILSSKKLLLSDSGFYLCAWSGGGAPGRDFGSGTRLTVV.

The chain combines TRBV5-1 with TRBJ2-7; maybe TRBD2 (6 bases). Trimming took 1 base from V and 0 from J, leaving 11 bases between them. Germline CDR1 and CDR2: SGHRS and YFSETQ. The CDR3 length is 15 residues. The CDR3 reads CASSLLAGTSYEQYF. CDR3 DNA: TGCGCCAGCAGCTTGCTTGCGGGGACCTCCTACGAGCAGTACTTC.

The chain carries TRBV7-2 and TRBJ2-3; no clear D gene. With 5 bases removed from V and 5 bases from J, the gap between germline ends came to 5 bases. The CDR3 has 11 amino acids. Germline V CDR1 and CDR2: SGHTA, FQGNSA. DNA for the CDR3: TGTGCCAGCAGCCGCGGAGATACGCAGTATTTT. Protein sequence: CASSRGDTQYF.

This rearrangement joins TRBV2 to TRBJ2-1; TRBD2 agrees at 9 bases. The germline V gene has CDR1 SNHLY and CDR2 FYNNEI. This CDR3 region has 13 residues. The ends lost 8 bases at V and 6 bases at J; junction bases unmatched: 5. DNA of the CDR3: TGTGCCAGCCGGGAGCGGGAGGCCAATGAGCAGTTCTTC. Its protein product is CASREREANEQFF.

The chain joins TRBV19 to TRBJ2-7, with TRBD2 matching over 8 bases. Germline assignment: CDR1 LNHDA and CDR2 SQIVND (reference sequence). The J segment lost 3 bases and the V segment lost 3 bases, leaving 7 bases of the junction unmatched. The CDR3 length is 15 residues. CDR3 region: CASSIGTRGLYEQYF. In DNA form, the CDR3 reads TGTGCCAGTAGTATTGGGACTAGGGGCCTCTACGAGCAGTACTTC.

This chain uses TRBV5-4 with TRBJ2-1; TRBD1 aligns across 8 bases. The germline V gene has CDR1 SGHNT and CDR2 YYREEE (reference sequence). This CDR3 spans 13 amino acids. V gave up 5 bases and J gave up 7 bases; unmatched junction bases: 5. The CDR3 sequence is CASRSDRANEQFF. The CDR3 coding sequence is TGTGCCAGCAGATCGGACAGGGCGAATGAGCAGTTCTTC.

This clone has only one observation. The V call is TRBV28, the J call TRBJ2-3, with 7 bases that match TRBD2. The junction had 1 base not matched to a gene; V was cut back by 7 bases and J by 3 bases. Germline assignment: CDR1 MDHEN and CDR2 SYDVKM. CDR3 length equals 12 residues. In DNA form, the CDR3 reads TGTGCCAGCATGGGGGGGACAGATACGCAGTATTTT. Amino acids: CASMGGTDTQYF.

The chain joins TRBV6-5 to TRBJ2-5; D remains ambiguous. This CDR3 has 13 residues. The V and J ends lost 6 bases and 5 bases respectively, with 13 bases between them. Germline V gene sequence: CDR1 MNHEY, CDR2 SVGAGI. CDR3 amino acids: CASSRAGQETQYF. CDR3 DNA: TGTGCCAGCAGCCGGGCCGGGCAGGAGACCCAGTACTTC.